These 13 T cell receptor beta chains were sequenced from one sample in a study of Tregs in tolerant kidney transplant recipients. The data were produced by immunoSEQ multiplex PCR, yet TCRdb's version contains in-frame clones alone and is incomplete. The sample holds roughly 64,000 clones, over 75% seen once. Related graft donors supplied nonmyeloablative bone marrow transplants, and mixed chimerism was transient. Sequenced material: CD4+ T cells from blood (PBMCs), taken 6 months after the transplant. The receptors here all came from a human patient who received a combined kidney and bone marrow transplant. These T cells may partly come from the graft donor.

This clone turned up a few times. The chain uses TRBV6-1 and TRBJ1-4; 10 bases fit TRBD1. Germline V gene data show CDR1 as MNHNS and CDR2 as SASEGT. The CDR3 loop spans 14 amino acids. Trimming cost V 11 bases and J 2 bases; bases outside gene matches: 5. The CDR3: CAVTDRGTNEKLFF. The CDR3 DNA follows: TGTGCCGTGACGGACAGGGGGACTAATGAAAAACTGTTTTTT.

This chain uses TRBV7-8 with TRBJ1-2; TRBD1 is a possible D gene (6 bases). Germline V lookup: CDR1 SGHVS, CDR2 FQNEAQ. CDR3 length: 15 amino acids. V lost 5 bases to trimming and J lost 4 bases, with 17 bases between them. CDR3 amino acids: CASSLEYGRGYGYTF. DNA for the CDR3: TGTGCCAGCAGCCTAGAGTACGGCAGGGGCTATGGCTACACCTTC.

The chain is built from TRBV27 and TRBJ2-1; 7 nucleotides line up with TRBD2. CDR1 MNHEY and CDR2 SMNVEV come from the germline V gene (reference sequence). V lost 3 bases and J lost 3; bases outside the gene matches: 2. The CDR3 covers 14 residues. The CDR3 nucleotides are TGTGCCAGCAGTTTGGGGGGGATCTACAATGAGCAGTTCTTC. Amino acids: CASSLGGIYNEQFF.

As regards this clone: This sample includes further DNA sequences coding for the same CDR3. The chain links TRBV27 to TRBJ1-6, with a tentative D call TRBD1 (5 bases). The V gene's germline CDR1 is MNHEY and CDR2 SMNVEV (reference sequence). CDR3 length equals 15 residues. V was trimmed by 4 bases and J by 0 bases, leaving 7 bases between them. CDR3 amino acids: CASSSGSSYNSPLHF. The CDR3 nucleotides are TGTGCCAGCAGTTCAGGGTCCTCCTATAATTCACCCCTCCACTTT.

About this clone itself: This specimen includes other DNA sequences encoding the same CDR3. The rearrangement links TRBV30 to TRBJ1-6, with unresolved D. Per germline, CDR1 GTSNPN and CDR2 SVGIG (reference sequence). CDR3 length: 11 amino acids. The V and J ends lost 8 bases and 13 bases respectively, with 15 bases between them. CDR3 residues: CAVTTGSPLHF. CDR3 in DNA: TGTGCCGTAACGACGGGTTCCCCCCTCCACTTT.

This clone showed up just a few times. V is TRBV4-2 and J is TRBJ2-1; no reliable D call. Germline loops: CDR1 LGHNA, CDR2 YNFKEQ. Trimming cost V 0 bases and J 4 bases, with 10 bases left between them. The CDR3 is 15 residues long. This CDR3 is CASSQDLTTYNEQFF. In DNA, the CDR3 is TGTGCCAGCAGCCAAGATTTAACTACTTACAATGAGCAGTTCTTC.

For the CDR3, the DNA is TGTGCCAGCAGCTTCCTCAGGGGTACCCTTATTAACTATGGCTACACCTTC. Residues: CASSFLRGTLINYGYTF. This rearrangement joins TRBV5-8 to TRBJ1-2; TRBD1 might be the D (6 bases). Germline CDR1 reads SGHTS; CDR2 reads YDEGEE. The CDR3 has 17 amino acids. Trimming took off 2 bases at V and 1 base at J, with 18 bases between the two ends.

There are a few counts of this clone. The chain recombines TRBV6-5 with TRBJ2-1, with D possibly being TRBD1 (5 bases). Germline CDR1 is MNHEY and CDR2 is SVGAGI. V was trimmed by 4 bases and J by 6 bases, leaving 19 bases between them. The CDR3 contains 16 residues. CDR3 in amino acids: CASSSRQGALGNEQFF. Written as DNA, the CDR3 is TGTGCCAGCAGTTCCCGCCAGGGCGCGCTGGGCAATGAGCAGTTCTTC.

This sequence joins TRBV14 and TRBJ1-2, with TRBD1 as a possible D gene (6 bases). The length of the CDR3 is 15 residues. The V end lost 4 bases, the J end lost 6 bases, and 18 bases lay between the germline ends. The germline CDR1 and CDR2 sequences are SGHDN and FVKESK. The CDR3 loop is CASSRLTDRRHGYTF. CDR3 nucleotide sequence: TGTGCCAGCAGCCGACTGACTGACAGGCGCCATGGCTACACCTTC.

This clone was recorded once. The rearrangement uses TRBV2 and TRBJ1-2; 8 bases match TRBD1. The CDR3 loop spans 13 amino acids. V was pared by 6 bases and J by 4 bases, with 4 bases of the junction left unmatched. Per germline, CDR1 SNHLY and CDR2 FYNNEI. CDR3 region: CASREDRAYGYTF. CDR3 in DNA: TGTGCCAGCAGAGAGGACAGGGCCTATGGCTACACCTTC.

V and J are TRBV7-9 and TRBJ1-2; D not resolved. The CDR3 runs 12 residues. The germline CDR1 and CDR2 sequences are SEHNR and FQNEAQ (reference sequence). V was trimmed by 5 bases and J by 5 bases, leaving 9 bases between them. As DNA, the CDR3 is TGTGCCAGCAGCGTGGAGAGGTATGGCTACACCTTC. This sequence encodes CASSVERYGYTF.

V and J are TRBV9 and TRBJ2-3; TRBD1 aligns across 7 bases. With V trimmed by 7 bases and J by 1 base, 12 bases remained unmatched. The CDR3 consists of 16 residues. CDR1 and CDR2 (germline): SGDLS, YYNGEE. The CDR3 region is CASGARQGLRTDTQYF. As DNA, the CDR3 is TGTGCCAGCGGCGCGCGACAGGGTCTTCGCACAGATACGCAGTATTTT.

The rearrangement joins TRBV21-1 to TRBJ2-3; TRBD2 was called by the table and not checked on the DNA. TRBV21-1 is a listed pseudogene. This CDR3 spans 13 amino acids. The CDR3 DNA reads as TGTGCCAGCAGCGTTTACTTCCCAGATACGCAGTATTTT. It translates to CASSVYFPDTQYF.